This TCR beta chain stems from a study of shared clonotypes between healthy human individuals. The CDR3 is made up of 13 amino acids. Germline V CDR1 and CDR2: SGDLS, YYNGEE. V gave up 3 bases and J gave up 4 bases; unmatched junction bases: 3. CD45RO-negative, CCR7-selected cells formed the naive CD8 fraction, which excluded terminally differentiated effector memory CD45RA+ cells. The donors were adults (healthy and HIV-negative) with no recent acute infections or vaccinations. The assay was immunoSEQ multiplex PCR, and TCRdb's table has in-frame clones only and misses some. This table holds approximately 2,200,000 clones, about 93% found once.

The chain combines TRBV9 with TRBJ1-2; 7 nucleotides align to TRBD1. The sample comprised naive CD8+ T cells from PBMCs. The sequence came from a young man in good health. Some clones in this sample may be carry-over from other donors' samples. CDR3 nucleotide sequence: TGTGCCAGCAGCGCCACAGGGGCCTATGGCTACACCTTC. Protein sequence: CASSATGAYGYTF.